This TCR beta chain stems from a study of T-cell memory formation after mild COVID-19. This clonotype came up a few times. The CDR3 loop spans 15 amino acids. In germline, CDR1 is KGHSH, CDR2 LQKENI. V lost 3 bases, J lost 4 bases, and 15 bases lay in between. TCRdb used MiXCR to reprocess the 5' RACE reads, holding one entry per CDR3 protein. The repertoire holds about 320,000 distinct CDR3 sequences, 14% seen once, with roughly 21% in the top ten. Source material: PBMCs or a T cell subset sorted from them (not recorded which). This TCR derives from a man aged 18 to 29 who had mild COVID-19 (a few samples of this study predate the infection). Cell type and time point are not known. V usage is TRBV18 and J usage is TRBJ2-5, with D perhaps assigned TRBD1 or TRBD2 (5 bases each). The CDR3 DNA reads TGTGCCAGCTCACCCCGACTTGGGGGTTTAGAGACCCAGTACTTC. Translating it yields CASSPRLGGLETQYF.